This TCR beta chain comes out of a study of monozygotic twins with inflammatory bowel disease (dated by TCRdb to about 2019). About the full investigation: In total, roughly 28 monozygotic twin pairs made up the full study: 19 Danish pairs, all IBD-discordant, plus nine German pairs, of which four were IBD-concordant and five were IBD-discordant. Within discordant pairs, disease-associated traits were sought mainly by comparing IBD patients with their genetically identical healthy co-twins. Each individual had, on average, about 151 000 unique TCRalpha sequences and 181 000 unique TCRbeta sequences available for analysis.

The full study reports these points: No single strong signal or clonotype linked to IBD turned up in the results, so the idea that one exists was not supported. Compared with healthy twins, IBD patients had fewer clonotypes in common with other individuals, a difference most pronounced in patients showing signs of disease activity. Repertoire similarity did not differ between concordant and discordant twins, which could be due to limited statistical power. IBD patients had lower TCRbeta repertoire diversity, measured by the inverse Simpson index, than their healthy co-twins. Background noise and inter-individual variability may have been introduced into the repertoires by the differing immunosuppressive treatments among patients. The analysis was unable to tell different T cell subtypes apart.

The library was built by means of 5' RACE. Each TCR library was prepared from 3,000 to 4,000 ng of total RNA. For each sample, cDNA synthesis was carried out in eight separate reactions using SMARTScribe reverse transcriptase. During cDNA synthesis, unique molecular identifiers containing a 6-nucleotide sample barcode were introduced by template switching. TCRalpha and TCRbeta cDNA was amplified in two nested PCRs of roughly 17 and 9 cycles, and bead purification was carried out after each PCR. Before amplification, cDNA was treated with uracil DNA-glycosylase and purified using the QIAquick PCR purification kit. The second PCR was the step at which Illumina TruSeq-compatible adapters and sample-specific barcodes were added. TapeStation and Qubit were used to check library quality and concentration, and 4 to 6 ng of each library went into the pool. Sequencing of pooled libraries was carried out on an Illumina HiSeq2500 single-index Rapid Run using 2 x 100 bp reads and custom sequencing primers. From the authors' description of their analysis: UMI-based consensus assembly with MiGEC version 1.2.6 was used to correct PCR and sequencing errors. MiXCR version 2.1.1 handled V(D)J alignment, clonotype assembly and CDR3 extraction. To normalise gene usage, clonotype sharing and MAIT/NKT TCR abundance, the top 1000, 10 000 and 20 000 clonotypes in each sample were analysed. After downsampling to 27 000 UMIs, diversity was calculated as the inverse Simpson index using the vegan R package. Paired Mann-Whitney U tests were applied to discordant twin pairs, and Benjamini-Hochberg correction was used for multiple testing. Reads reprocessed by TCRdb are summarized as one entry per CDR3 protein sequence, and DNA is absent. These V and J calls are TCRdb output, not the study's own analysis. The sample table on file contains around 47,000 distinct CDR3 sequences. Clones ranked in the top ten supply 4% to 6.5% of the sample.

With regard to this clonotype: It lacks a known antigen.

From each donor, an approximately 2.4 ml peripheral blood sample was collected into PAXgene tubes and kept at -80 degrees C. Without T cell sorting, total RNA was isolated from whole blood using the PAXgene blood miRNA kit on an automated QIAcube. Peripheral blood from monozygotic twin pairs concordant or discordant for inflammatory bowel disease was subjected to deep TCRalpha and TCRbeta repertoire profiling with unique molecular barcoding. For every twin pair, smoking habits were documented, and each individual was categorised as a current, former or never smoker. Counted from cysteine to phenylalanine, this CDR3 has 15 amino acids. A DNA sequence was not provided. In the germline V gene, CDR1 corresponds to KGHDR and CDR2 to SFDVKD.

The V gene is TRBV24-1 and the J gene is TRBJ2-7; TCRdb calls TRBD1, which cannot be checked without DNA. The specimen sequenced was blood. This TCR came from a human donor with ulcerative colitis or Crohn's disease, or a healthy co-twin of an affected twin (not recorded which). The CDR3 here reads CATSEGQAATYEQYF.